This T cell receptor beta chain stems from a study of blood T cell repertoires in COVID-19. Study-wide context: Sites across the United States, Italy and Spain contributed samples from acute and convalescent COVID-19. T cells, B-cell-depleted T cells, or PBMCs provided the cDNA or gDNA that served as material.

The germline V and J ends were trimmed by 3 bases and 0 bases, with 6 bases remaining between them. The germline V gene has CDR1 GTSNPN and CDR2 SVGIG (reference sequence). CDR3 size: 13 residues. Seattle cases were enrolled at active infection and followed longitudinally. Original data processing: Nucleated cell number was recorded as an estimate derived from reference gene primer amplification. Method: immunoSEQ multiplex PCR; TCRdb's copy keeps in-frame clones and lacks some. The V and J calls and the clone size are those of that table, but D and trimming were determined from the DNA. The table has 150,000 or so clones, roughly 82% seen once.

This sequence originates from a middle-aged woman with COVID-19, enrolled during active disease. The sequenced sample was peripheral blood. J is TRBJ1-5 and V is TRBV30, with D unclear. The CDR3 is CAWRQYSNQPQHF. The CDR3 coding sequence is TGTGCCTGGAGACAGTATAGCAATCAGCCCCAGCATTTT.